These 14 T cell receptor beta chains were sequenced from one sample in a study of human T cells and chemical hapten exposure. TCRdb processed the RACE reads anew with MiXCR; each CDR3 protein has one entry. The sample consists of 350,000 to 400,000 distinct CDR3 sequences, under 6.5% of them appearing once. Time point indicated: patch test 2, 6 weeks after DPC sensitization. Specified treatment: therapeutic diphenylcyclopropenone sensitization with weekly scalp DPC. The material was whole blood, obtained in connection with sensitization to the hapten diphenylcyclopropenone (DPC). Receptor source: a woman between 18 and 29 years old with alopecia areata. Some clones in this sample may be carry-over from other donors' samples.

The table lists this clonotype with many counts. One end of the junction varies from germline; a read error may be responsible. This rearrangement joins TRBV29-1 to TRBJ1-2, with TRBD1 matching 7 bases. The CDR3 is 13 residues long. Germline CDR1 is SQVTM and CDR2 is ANQGSEA. CDR3 nucleotides: TGCAGCGTTAACAGGGGACCTAAATATGGCTACACCTTC. Its protein product is CSVNRGPKYGYTF.

The chain links TRBV10-3 to TRBJ2-3; 9 bases match TRBD1. Trimming cost V 3 bases and J 6 bases; bases outside gene matches: 7. The CDR3 sequence is 15 residues long. CDR1 and CDR2 (germline): ENHRY, SYGVKD. The CDR3 nucleotides are TGTGCCATCAGTGAAGACAGGGGGGTTTCGGATACGCAGTATTTT. This codes for CAISEDRGVSDTQYF.

This clonotype was seen only a few times. The J gene is TRBJ2-5, the V gene TRBV5-6; D is unclear. The CDR3 covers 14 residues. V was cut by 0 bases and J by 2 bases, with 8 bases left in between. The germline V gene encodes CDR1 SGHDT and CDR2 YYEEEE. CDR3 nucleotides: TGTGCCAGCAGCTTGGACAGTTTACAAGAGACCCAGTACTTC. Its translation: CASSLDSLQETQYF.

The chain links TRBV4-3 to TRBJ2-4; 9 positions agree with TRBD2. Germline lookup yields CDR1 LGHNA and CDR2 YSLEER. With 6 bases clipped from V and 8 bases from J, the junction kept 11 bases outside the gene matches. The CDR3 runs 15 residues. CDR3 in DNA: TGCGCCAGCAGTACCGAAGGACTAGCGCGGGACATTCAGTACTTC. This encodes CASSTEGLARDIQYF.

J is TRBJ1-5 and V is TRBV12-3 or TRBV12-4, with TRBD1 identical over 7 bases. V was pared by 5 bases and J by 3 bases, with 7 bases of the junction left unmatched. The CDR3 loop spans 15 amino acids. The CDR3 sequence: CASSPAGTDNQPQHF. The CDR3 DNA reads TGTGCCAGCAGTCCTGCCGGGACAGACAATCAGCCCCAGCATTTT.

The table lists this clonotype with many counts. The rearrangement links TRBV27 to TRBJ1-5; maybe TRBD1 (5 bases). The length of the CDR3 is 15 residues. Germline-derived CDR1 and CDR2 are MNHEY and SMNVEV (reference sequence). V lost 4 bases to trimming and J lost 5 bases, with 15 bases between them. DNA for the CDR3: TGTGCCAGCAGTTCCCAAGGGGAAGTAGATCAGCCCCAGCATTTT. This sequence encodes CASSSQGEVDQPQHF.

This clonotype has just a few counts. The chain combines TRBV7-2 with TRBJ1-6; D is uncertain. Per the germline V gene, CDR1 is SGHTA and CDR2 is FQGNSA. The CDR3 consists of 15 residues. Trimming removed 3 bases from V and 7 bases from J, with 13 bases in between. The CDR3 spells CASSLFYGENSPLHF. CDR3 coding DNA: TGTGCCAGCAGCTTGTTTTACGGTGAAAATTCACCCCTCCACTTT.

The chain employs TRBV12-3 or TRBV12-4 and TRBJ1-1; TRBD1 matches 8 bases. The V gene end was trimmed by 6 bases and the J gene end by 4 bases; junction bases not matched to a gene: 7. The CDR3 length is 14 residues. The CDR3 DNA follows: TGTGCCAGCAGGTTACAGGGGGTGCGCACTGAAGCTTTCTTT. Amino acids: CASRLQGVRTEAFF.

This clonotype was observed many times. The chain employs TRBV4-1 and TRBJ1-4; no definite D call. V was trimmed by 0 bases and J by 8 bases, leaving 16 bases between them. The CDR3 extends over 16 amino acids. The germline CDR1 and CDR2 sequences are MGHRA and YSYEKL. The CDR3 here is CASSQDPRASLEKLFF. CDR3 DNA: TGCGCCAGCAGCCAAGACCCCAGAGCTAGTCTAGAAAAACTGTTTTTT.

This clonotype was counted ten times or more. CDR3 DNA: TGTGCCAGCTCGACTGACAGAGTCCCCTCTGACCTGACTTTC. Translated: CASSTDRVPSDLTF. This rearrangement joins TRBV18 to TRBJ2-6, with D possibly matching TRBD1 (5 bases). CDR3 length: 14 amino acids. The V end was cut by 6 bases, the J end by 15 bases, with 21 bases between. Germline loops: CDR1 KGHSH, CDR2 LQKENI.

This clonotype showed up just a few times. The chain links TRBV3-1 to TRBJ2-7; D ambiguous. Germline V lookup: CDR1 LGHDT, CDR2 YNNKEL (reference sequence). This CDR3 contains 17 residues. Trimming left V 1 base short and J 2 bases short, with 18 bases between. The CDR3 region is CASSQGLIQPPPYEQYF. The DNA of the CDR3 is TGTGCCAGCAGCCAAGGTCTGATCCAGCCACCTCCCTACGAGCAGTACTTC.

The chain joins TRBV12-3 or TRBV12-4 to TRBJ2-5; D gene uncertain. Trimming stripped 5 bases from V and 2 bases from J, with 6 bases between. The CDR3 has 12 residues. CDR3 nucleotide sequence: TGTGCCAGCAGTACCCTTCAAGAGACCCAGTACTTC. It codes for CASSTLQETQYF.

This clonotype was detected ten times or more. CDR3 in amino acids: CSVENNRGYGYTF. The CDR3 nucleotides read TGCAGCGTTGAAAACAACAGGGGCTATGGCTACACCTTC. This chain uses TRBV29-1 with TRBJ1-2; 7 bases line up with TRBD1. The trim removed 2 bases at V and 4 bases at J, leaving 4 bases unmatched. In germline, CDR1 is SQVTM, CDR2 ANQGSEA. The CDR3 consists of 13 residues.

CDR3 residues: CASSQGARGGALNEQFF. CDR3 bases: TGCGCCAGCAGCCAAGGAGCTCGCGGGGGGGCGCTCAATGAGCAGTTCTTC. V and J are TRBV4-3 and TRBJ2-1, with 9 positions matching TRBD2. V trimming: 1 base; J trimming: 6 bases; junction bases outside the gene matches: 10. The germline gives CDR1 LGHNA, CDR2 YSLEER. This CDR3 is built from 17 residues.